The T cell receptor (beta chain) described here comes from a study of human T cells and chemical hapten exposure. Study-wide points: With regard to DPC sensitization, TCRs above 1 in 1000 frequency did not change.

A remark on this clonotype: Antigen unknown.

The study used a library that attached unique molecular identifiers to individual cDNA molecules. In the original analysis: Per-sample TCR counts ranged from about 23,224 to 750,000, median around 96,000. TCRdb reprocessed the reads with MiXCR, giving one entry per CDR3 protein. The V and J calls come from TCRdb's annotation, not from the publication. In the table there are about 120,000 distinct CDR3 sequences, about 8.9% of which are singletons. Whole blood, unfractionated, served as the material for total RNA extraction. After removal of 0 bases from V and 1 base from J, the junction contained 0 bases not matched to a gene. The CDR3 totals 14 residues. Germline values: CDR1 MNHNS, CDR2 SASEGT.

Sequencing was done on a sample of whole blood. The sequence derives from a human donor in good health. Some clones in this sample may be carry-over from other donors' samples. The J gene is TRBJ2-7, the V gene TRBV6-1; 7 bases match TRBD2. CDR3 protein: CASSEAGRSYEQYF. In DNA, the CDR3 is TGTGCCAGCAGTGAAGCCGGGAGGTCCTACGAGCAGTACTTC.